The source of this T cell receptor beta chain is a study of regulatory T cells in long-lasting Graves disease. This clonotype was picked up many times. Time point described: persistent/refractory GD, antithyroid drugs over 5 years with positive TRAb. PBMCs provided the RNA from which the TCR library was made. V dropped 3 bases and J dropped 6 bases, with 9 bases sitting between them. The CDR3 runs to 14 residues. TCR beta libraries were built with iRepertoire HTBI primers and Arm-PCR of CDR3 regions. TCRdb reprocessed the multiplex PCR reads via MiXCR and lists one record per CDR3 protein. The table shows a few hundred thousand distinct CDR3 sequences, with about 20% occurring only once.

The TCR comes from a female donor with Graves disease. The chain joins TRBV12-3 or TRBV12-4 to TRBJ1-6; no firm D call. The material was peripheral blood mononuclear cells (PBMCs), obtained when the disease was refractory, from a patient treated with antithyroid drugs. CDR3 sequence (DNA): TGTGCCAGCAGTTTCGGTGGGCGTAATTCACCCCTCCACTTT. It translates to CASSFGGRNSPLHF.